Listed here are 24 T cell receptor beta chains from one sample, sequenced in a study of blood T cells in healthy people across ages. A sample-barcoded 5' primer and a J-beta primer mix were used in a second PCR of roughly 6 to 11 cycles. TCRdb re-called the 5' RACE reads through MiXCR, storing one row per CDR3 protein. In the table there are around 1,000,000 distinct CDR3 sequences, 30% to 40% of which are singletons. Sequences were obtained from blood. The receptors were sampled from a man between 18 and 29 years old in good health.

The rearrangement uses TRBV25-1 and TRBJ1-5, with D unclear. CDR1 is MGHDK and CDR2 is SYGVNS in the germline V gene. The length of the CDR3 is 14 residues. V lost 3 bases to trimming and J lost 8 bases, with 14 bases between them. The CDR3 is CASSDPGSFEPQHF. DNA for the CDR3: TGTGCCAGCAGTGATCCAGGATCGTTTGAGCCCCAGCATTTT.

The chain employs TRBV2 and TRBJ1-5, with 7 bases lining up with TRBD1. V shed 1 base and J 6 bases; nucleotides not matched to a gene: 6. Germline V gene sequence: CDR1 SNHLY, CDR2 FYNNEI. The CDR3 loop spans 15 amino acids. DNA of the CDR3: TGTGCCAGCAGTGAAGGACAGGGTGGTAGTCAGCCCCAGCATTTT. It encodes CASSEGQGGSQPQHF.

This chain connects TRBV25-1 to TRBJ1-2, with D possibly being TRBD1 (5 bases). In germline, CDR1 is MGHDK, CDR2 SYGVNS. The CDR3 length is 13 residues. The V gene lost 3 bases and the J gene lost 8 bases, with 13 bases spanning the gap. The CDR3 region is CASSDARGWGYTF. CDR3 nucleotide sequence: TGTGCCAGCAGTGATGCAAGGGGATGGGGCTACACCTTC.

The chain uses TRBV6-4 and TRBJ2-3, with TRBD1 as a possible D gene (6 bases). Germline-derived CDR1 and CDR2 are MRHNA and SNTAGT. The CDR3 extends over 15 amino acids. V lost 0 bases and J lost 0, with 7 bases in between. CDR3: CASSDSGHSTDTQYF. The DNA for the CDR3 is TGTGCCAGCAGTGACTCGGGACACAGCACAGATACGCAGTATTTT.

This clonotype was observed a handful of times. V gene TRBV25-1 combines with J gene TRBJ2-2; 9 bases align to TRBD2. CDR1 and CDR2 (germline): MGHDK, SYGVNS. CDR3 length: 15 residues. Germline trimming cut 3 bases from V and 6 bases from J; bases unmatched to any gene: 5. CDR3 bases: TGTGCCAGCAGTGAGACTAGCGGCGGCGCCGGGGAGCTGTTTTTT. It encodes CASSETSGGAGELFF.

The chain has TRBV9 and TRBJ2-3; TRBD2 is a possible D gene (5 bases). V lost 0 bases to trimming and J lost 2 bases, with 10 bases between them. The CDR3 totals 15 residues. CDR1 and CDR2 from the germline V gene are SGDLS and YYNGEE. The CDR3 sequence: CASSVDPADTDTQYF. CDR3 nucleotide sequence: TGTGCCAGCAGCGTAGACCCAGCGGACACAGATACGCAGTATTTT.

V usage is TRBV20-1 and J usage is TRBJ2-3, with D perhaps TRBD1 (5 bases). The CDR3 has 16 amino acids. Trimming removed 3 bases from V and 4 bases from J, with 20 bases in between. In germline, CDR1 is DFQATT, CDR2 SNEGSKA (reference sequence). The CDR3 bases are TGCAGTGCTAGGGACCGGAACAGGCGATTGTCAGATACGCAGTATTTT. This gives the protein CSARDRNRRLSDTQYF.

CDR3 in DNA: TGCAGTGCTAGAGTATCTGGGGGCAGCAATCAGCCCCAGTATTTT. This encodes CSARVSGGSNQPQYF. J is TRBJ1-5 and V is TRBV20-1; a possible D gene is TRBD1 (6 bases). The J call may be in error: the DNA end matches TRBJ2-3 better. This CDR3 is 15 amino acids long. Germline-derived CDR1 and CDR2 are DFQATT and SNEGSKA (reference sequence).

This rearrangement joins TRBV20-1 to TRBJ1-1; D call uncertain. Deletions cut 4 bases from V and 3 bases from J, with 24 bases between. This CDR3 is built from 17 residues. Germline-derived CDR1 and CDR2 are DFQATT and SNEGSKA (reference sequence). The CDR3 DNA reads as TGCAGTGCTAAAGGTACCCCTTGGTCCTTAGGTGACACTGAAGCTTTCTTT. This encodes CSAKGTPWSLGDTEAFF.

A few counts support this clonotype. This chain joins TRBV5-5 and TRBJ2-5; TRBD1 agrees at 8 bases. The germline V gene encodes CDR1 SGHKS and CDR2 YYEKEE (reference sequence). Trimming cost V 0 bases and J 5 bases; bases outside gene matches: 9. The CDR3 totals 16 residues. CDR3 sequence: CASSLGTGFLGETQYF. The CDR3 nucleotides are TGTGCCAGCAGCTTGGGGACAGGGTTCCTAGGGGAGACCCAGTACTTC.

This sequence joins TRBV6-2 or TRBV6-3 and TRBJ2-7, with TRBD1 matching over 7 bases. This CDR3 has 14 amino acids. V shed 6 bases, J shed 4 bases, and the junction held 9 bases outside the gene matches. From germline, CDR1 is MNHEY and CDR2 SVGEGT. The CDR3 DNA follows: TGTGCCAGCAGACCACGTCGGGACAGTTACGAGCAGTACTTC. Translating gives CASRPRRDSYEQYF.

This clonotype has only a few counts. The rearrangement joins TRBV15 to TRBJ2-3; the D is unclear. This CDR3 has 13 amino acids. CDR1 is LNHNV and CDR2 is YYDKDF in the germline V gene (reference sequence). V lost 2 bases and J lost 2, with 5 bases in between. In DNA, the CDR3 is TGTGCCACCAGCAGACGTACCACAGATACGCAGTATTTT. Translated: CATSRRTTDTQYF. Full variable domain (missing parts from reference TRBV15 and TRBJ2-3): DAMVIQNPRYQVTQFGKPVTLSCSQTLNHNVMYWYQQKSSQAPKLLFHYYDKDFNNEADTPDNFQSRRPNTSFCFLDIRSPGLGDTAMYLCATSRRTTDTQYFGPGTRLTVL.

The chain joins TRBV12-3 or TRBV12-4 to TRBJ2-1; D perhaps matches TRBD1 (6 bases). This CDR3 comprises 15 residues. Trimming left V 2 bases short and J 9 bases short, with 17 bases between. The CDR3 region is CASSLRQGYTGEQFF. CDR3 sequence (DNA): TGTGCCAGCAGTTTAAGGCAGGGGTACACTGGTGAGCAGTTCTTC.

This clonotype was seen ten or more times. V gene TRBV6-2 or TRBV6-3 combines with J gene TRBJ2-7, with D unresolved. The CDR3 has 13 residues. Between the trimmed V and J ends, which lost 2 bases and 1 base, there was a span of 6 bases. Germline values: CDR1 MNHEY, CDR2 SVGEGT. The CDR3 sequence: CASSYGQSYEQYF. The DNA of the CDR3 is TGTGCCAGCAGTTACGGTCAGTCCTACGAGCAGTACTTC.

For the CDR3, the DNA is TGCAGTGCTAGGGTGGAGACAGGGTATAATTCACCCCTCCACTTT. Amino acids: CSARVETGYNSPLHF. The chain has TRBV20-1 and TRBJ1-6; 7 bases are a match to TRBD1. The CDR3 extends over 15 amino acids. The trim removed 3 bases at V and 4 bases at J, leaving 6 bases unmatched. CDR1 DFQATT and CDR2 SNEGSKA come from the germline V gene (reference sequence).

This clonotype was found a few times. The chain has TRBV29-1 and TRBJ2-5; 11 bases are a match to TRBD1. Trimming took 2 bases from V and 3 from J; bases not matched to a gene: 5. The CDR3 spans 15 residues. CDR1 SQVTM and CDR2 ANQGSEA come from the germline V gene. In DNA form, the CDR3 reads TGCAGCGTTGAATCTTGGGGACAGGGGGAAGAGACCCAGTACTTC. Its translation: CSVESWGQGEETQYF.

The rearrangement uses TRBV20-1 and TRBJ1-5; tentative D call: TRBD1 (5 bases). Per the germline V gene, CDR1 is DFQATT and CDR2 is SNEGSKA (reference sequence). CDR3 length: 13 amino acids. V lost 7 bases and J lost 7, with 17 bases in between. This chain's CDR3 is CSVNPGRDQPQHF. DNA for the CDR3: TGCAGTGTCAATCCAGGCAGGGACCAGCCCCAGCATTTT.

This clonotype was seen more than once but under ten times. The chain is built from TRBV7-2 and TRBJ2-3; the D gene is possibly TRBD2 (6 bases). Trimming took 6 bases from V and 2 from J, leaving 15 bases between them. CDR1 SGHTA and CDR2 FQGNSA come from the germline V gene. CDR3 length: 15 amino acids. For the CDR3, the DNA is TGTGCCAGCAGTTTTAGCGGTGTGGTCACAGATACGCAGTATTTT. Its translation is CASSFSGVVTDTQYF.

This rearrangement joins TRBV3-1 to TRBJ2-1, with a tentative D call TRBD2 (5 bases). CDR1 and CDR2 from the germline V gene are LGHDT and YNNKEL (reference sequence). There are 13 residues in the CDR3. V gave up 6 bases and J gave up 10 bases, with 16 bases separating them. Written as DNA, the CDR3 is TGTGCCAGCAGACCAGGACTCTCCACCGAGCAGTTCTTC. Translation: CASRPGLSTEQFF.

As regards this clonotype: A clone one base away is much larger, so this may be a read error. This chain uses TRBV29-1 with TRBJ2-3; D gene ambiguous. CDR3 size: 11 residues. Germline V gene lookup returns CDR1 SQVTM and CDR2 ANQGSEA. Trimming removed 5 bases from V and 7 bases from J, with 10 bases in between. The CDR3 nucleotides read TGCAGCGTTCCGCTAGGTAATACGCAGTATTTT. It is translated as CSVPLGNTQYF.

A remark on this clonotype: The junction departs from the called germline gene at one end, perhaps through a read error. The chain carries TRBV4-2 and TRBJ1-1, with TRBD1 matching 7 bases. This CDR3 comprises 15 residues. Germline CDR1 is LGHNA and CDR2 is YNFKEQ. The CDR3 is CASSHSTGRGAETFF. CDR3 nucleotides: TGTGCCAGCAGCCACTCGACAGGGAGGGGCGCTGAAACTTTCTTT.

The rearrangement links TRBV9 to TRBJ2-3; TRBD1 or TRBD2 may be the D gene (6 bases each). The V gene's germline CDR1 is SGDLS and CDR2 YYNGEE. This CDR3 has 15 amino acids. Trimming removed 3 bases at V and 1 base at J, with 12 bases between. The CDR3 DNA reads TGTGCCAGCAGCGCCAACGGGGGCCGCACAGATACGCAGTATTTT. It encodes CASSANGGRTDTQYF. Complete variable domain (other parts from reference TRBV9 and TRBJ2-3): DSGVTQTPKHLITATGQRVTLRCSPRSGDLSVYWYQQSLDQGLQFLIQYYNGEERAKGNILERFSAQQFPDLHSELNLSSLELGDSALYFCASSANGGRTDTQYFGPGTRLTVL.

This clonotype came up a few times. The V gene is TRBV29-1, the J gene TRBJ2-1, with D possibly being TRBD1 (5 bases). Germline-derived CDR1 and CDR2 are SQVTM and ANQGSEA. Deletions cut 4 bases from V and 2 bases from J, with 12 bases between. This CDR3 has 14 amino acids. The CDR3 DNA reads TGCAGCGTTGGGCGGACAAGCGCCTACAATGAGCAGTTCTTC. This encodes CSVGRTSAYNEQFF.

Comments on this clonotype: A much more abundant neighbour one base away suggests this may be a read error. This chain joins TRBV5-6 and TRBJ1-2, with 8 bases aligning to TRBD1. The germline V gene has CDR1 SGHDT and CDR2 YYEEEE. This CDR3 is 13 amino acids long. The ends lost 3 bases at V and 2 bases at J; junction bases unmatched: 0. The chain's CDR3 is CASSWTGNYGYTF. The DNA for the CDR3 is TGTGCCAGCAGCTGGACAGGGAACTATGGCTACACCTTC.